The rows below give T cell receptor beta chains drawn from one sample of a study of CD8+ T cells in alopecia areata. Assay: immunoSEQ multiplex PCR; the TCRdb copy retains only in-frame clones and omits some. The sample yields under 95,000 clones, 70% to 80% seen once. The sample was CD8+ T cells sorted from blood, taken at approximately week 44, from a patient treated with tofacitinib. These TCRs come from a human donor with alopecia areata. The CDR3 runs from the conserved cysteine through the conserved F or W. Each record gives: CDR3 protein, CDR3 DNA, D gene, V gene, J gene, clone size. D genes are given only for firm matches. Not every row has a clone size; where given, it reads once, few, many or a size class.

CASSQWGATNEKLFF,TGCGCCAGCAGCCAATGGGGGGCAACTAATGAAAAACTGTTTTTT,-,TRBV4-1,TRBJ1-4,-
CASSPRQENIQYF,TGTGCCAGCAGCCCCCGACAGGAAAACATTCAGTACTTC,-,TRBV7-9,TRBJ2-4,once
CSGGQGSNEAFF,TGCAGCGGGGGACAGGGTTCGAACGAAGCTTTCTTT,TRBD1,TRBV29-1,TRBJ1-1,once
CASSQEQGASYNEQFF,TGTGCCAGCAGCCAAGAACAAGGGGCGTCCTACAATGAGCAGTTCTTC,-,TRBV14,TRBJ2-1,-
CASSAGTSGAYEQYF,TGTGCCAGCAGCGCTGGGACTAGCGGGGCCTACGAGCAGTACTTC,TRBD2,TRBV13,TRBJ2-7,-
CSVITRGDTQYF,TGCAGCGTAATCACCCGGGGGGATACGCAGTATTTT,-,TRBV29-1,TRBJ2-3,few
CASSPGGTQPQHF,TGTGCCAGCAGTCCAGGGGGCACTCAGCCCCAGCATTTT,TRBD1,TRBV6-6,TRBJ1-5,few
CASSPGLAGGNNEQFF,TGTGCCAGCAGTCCGGGACTAGCGGGGGGTAACAATGAGCAGTTCTTC,TRBD2,TRBV2,TRBJ2-1,-
CSVVDPLRWETQYF,TGCAGCGTCGTGGACCCCCTGAGGTGGGAGACCCAGTACTTC,-,TRBV29-1,TRBJ2-5,-
CASSQEGRSSDGYTF,TGCGCCAGCAGCCAAGAAGGACGGTCATCTGATGGCTACACCTTC,-,TRBV4-3,TRBJ1-2,-
CASKAAGDYEQYF,TGCGCCAGCAAAGCAGCGGGGGATTACGAGCAGTACTTC,TRBD2,TRBV5-1,TRBJ2-7,-
CASSQVADSYEQYF,TGCGCCAGCAGCCAAGTAGCGGACTCCTACGAGCAGTACTTC,-,TRBV7-9,TRBJ2-7,-
CAWSLGAEAFF,TGTGCCTGGAGTCTGGGTGCTGAAGCTTTCTTT,-,TRBV30,TRBJ1-1,-
CASSGDRAMNTEAFF,TGTGCCAGCAGCGGGGACAGGGCGATGAACACTGAAGCTTTCTTT,TRBD1,TRBV7-6,TRBJ1-1,once
CASSNQGGANTEAFF,TGTGCCAGCAGCAATCAGGGTGGCGCGAACACTGAAGCTTTCTTT,-,TRBV9,TRBJ1-1,-
CASSLGTGPYEQYF,TGTGCCAGCAGTTTAGGGACAGGGCCCTACGAGCAGTACTTC,TRBD1,TRBV6-5,TRBJ2-7,once
CASSPGHETGEQYF,TGTGCCAGCAGCCCGGGACACGAGACTGGCGAGCAGTACTTC,-,TRBV7-6,TRBJ2-7,-
CASSSRTSGGISTDTQYF,TGTGCCAGCAGCTCCAGGACTAGCGGGGGGATAAGCACAGATACGCAGTATTTT,TRBD2,TRBV13,TRBJ2-3,-
CASSQGVGRNTEAFF,TGCGCCAGCAGCCAAGGGGTTGGGAGGAACACTGAAGCTTTCTTT,-,TRBV4-3,TRBJ1-1,-
CASTPSGGKETQYF,TGTGCCAGCACCCCTAGCGGGGGCAAAGAGACCCAGTACTTC,TRBD2,TRBV2,TRBJ2-5,-
CASSPSTNYGYTF,TGTGCCAGCAGCCCATCCACTAACTATGGCTACACCTTC,-,TRBV14,TRBJ1-2,few
CASSLSPTSGVYEQYF,TGTGCCAGCAGCTTATCCCCAACTAGCGGGGTCTACGAGCAGTACTTC,TRBD2,TRBV7-3,TRBJ2-7,-
CAWSLDHTEAFF,TGTGCCTGGAGCTTAGACCACACTGAAGCTTTCTTT,-,TRBV30,TRBJ1-1,-
CASLGSEQYF,TGTGCTTCATTGGGTTCTGAGCAGTACTTC,-,TRBV25-1,TRBJ2-7,-
CAWTPGSKNSPLHF,TGTGCCTGGACCCCCGGGTCCAAAAATTCACCCCTCCACTTT,-,TRBV30,TRBJ1-6,few
CASSQDSEGYEQYF,TGCGCCAGCAGCCAAGACAGTGAGGGCTACGAGCAGTACTTC,-,TRBV4-3,TRBJ2-7,-
CASSLQGGGNSPLHF,TGCGCCAGCAGCCTTCAGGGGGGAGGCAATTCACCCCTCCACTTT,TRBD1,TRBV4-3,TRBJ1-6,-
CATKGQLNSGANVLTF,TGTGCCACCAAGGGACAGCTGAACTCTGGGGCCAACGTCCTGACTTTC,TRBD1,TRBV2,TRBJ2-6,-
CAWSVSYEQYF,TGTGCCTGGAGTGTAAGTTACGAGCAGTACTTC,-,TRBV30,TRBJ2-7,-
CASSQDRDMNTEAFF,TGTGCCAGCAGCCAGGACAGGGACATGAACACTGAAGCTTTCTTT,TRBD1,TRBV7-6,TRBJ1-1,-
CASSEAVAGADTDTQYF,TGTGCCAGCAGTGAAGCCGTTGCGGGGGCCGACACAGATACGCAGTATTTT,-,TRBV2,TRBJ2-3,-
CAWRDRGWTEAFF,TGTGCCTGGAGAGACAGGGGTTGGACTGAAGCTTTCTTT,TRBD1,TRBV30,TRBJ1-1,-
CASPRRTDDYGYTF,TGCGCCAGCCCTAGGCGGACAGACGACTATGGCTACACCTTC,-,TRBV5-1,TRBJ1-2,-
CASSQASDKLFF,TGCGCCAGCAGCCAAGCCTCGGACAAACTGTTTTTT,-,TRBV4-1,TRBJ1-4,-
CSAAGTGDYEQYF,TGCAGCGCAGCCGGGACAGGGGACTACGAGCAGTACTTC,TRBD1,TRBV29-1,TRBJ2-7,-
CASTTELNTEAFF,TGTGCCAGTACAACAGAGTTGAACACTGAAGCTTTCTTT,-,TRBV25-1,TRBJ1-1,-
CASSVQGNPYEQYF,TGTGCCAGCAGCGTACAGGGAAACCCCTACGAGCAGTACTTC,-,TRBV9,TRBJ2-7,-
CASSPLTGSQETQYF,TGTGCCAGCAGCCCACTAACAGGGAGTCAAGAGACCCAGTACTTC,-,TRBV14,TRBJ2-5,-
CASSTGTPWTDTQYF,TGTGCCAGCAGCACGGGGACTCCCTGGACAGATACGCAGTATTTT,-,TRBV9,TRBJ2-3,-
CASSLRGTGDIGQFF,TGCGCCAGCAGCTTAAGGGGGACAGGGGATATCGGGCAGTTCTTC,TRBD1,TRBV5-1,TRBJ2-1,-
CASSRTGGVSEGEKLFF,TGTGCCAGCAGCCGCACAGGGGGAGTTTCGGAAGGTGAAAAACTGTTTTTT,TRBD1,TRBV7-6,TRBJ1-4,-
CASRSRTSLSYEQYF,TGTGCCAGCAGGTCGAGGACTAGCTTATCCTACGAGCAGTACTTC,-,TRBV21-1,TRBJ2-7,-
CASSLLGAGANVLTF,TGTGCCAGCAGTTTACTTGGGGCTGGGGCCAACGTCCTGACTTTC,-,TRBV27,TRBJ2-6,-
CASSIRTSLDTGELFF,TGTGCCAGCAGCATTAGGACTAGCCTCGACACCGGGGAGCTGTTTTTT,TRBD2,TRBV13,TRBJ2-2,-
CASSIGRSSYNEQFF,TGTGCCAGTAGTATAGGACGGAGCTCCTACAATGAGCAGTTCTTC,-,TRBV19,TRBJ2-1,-
CASIRQANTEAFF,TGTGCCAGCATCCGACAGGCGAACACTGAAGCTTTCTTT,-,TRBV2,TRBJ1-1,-
CASSDSNEQFF,TGTGCCAGCAGTGACAGCAATGAGCAGTTCTTC,-,TRBV2,TRBJ2-1,few
CASSPDHPQAGDEAFF,TGCGCCAGCAGCCCGGACCACCCTCAGGCCGGGGATGAAGCTTTCTTT,-,TRBV5-1,TRBJ1-1,-
CASSARGTDTQYF,TGTGCCAGTAGTGCGAGGGGGACAGATACGCAGTATTTT,-,TRBV19,TRBJ2-3,-
CASSEVSGLIDEQYF,TGTGCCAGCAGTGAAGTTTCGGGGCTAATCGACGAGCAGTACTTC,-,TRBV6-1,TRBJ2-7,-
CASSLSGGGDYRSYNEQFF,TGTGCCAGCAGCTTATCTGGCGGGGGGGATTACCGCTCCTACAATGAGCAGTTCTTC,TRBD2,TRBV7-9,TRBJ2-1,-
CASSLVPRDEQYF,TGTGCCAGCAGCTTGGTCCCGAGGGACGAGCAGTACTTC,-,TRBV11-2,TRBJ2-7,-
CASSSRRDSPVEKLFF,TGTGCCAGCAGCTCAAGAAGGGACAGCCCGGTGGAAAAACTGTTTTTT,TRBD1,TRBV7-6,TRBJ1-4,-
CASSYPDRSRGNEQFF,TGTGCCAGCAGCTACCCTGACAGGTCTCGGGGCAATGAGCAGTTCTTC,-,TRBV5-4,TRBJ2-1,-
CASSLQVVNTEAFF,TGTGCCAGCAGCCTGCAGGTAGTGAACACTGAAGCTTTCTTT,-,TRBV7-2,TRBJ1-1,-
CASWEGLTGVEKLFF,TGCGCCAGCTGGGAGGGCTTGACAGGGGTGGAAAAACTGTTTTTT,TRBD1,TRBV10-2,TRBJ1-4,-
CASRTSGGYEQFF,TGTGCCAGCAGGACCTCAGGGGGCTATGAGCAGTTCTTC,TRBD1,TRBV7-9,TRBJ2-1,few
CASSPPRNEQFF,TGTGCCAGCAGCCCCCCCCGCAATGAGCAGTTCTTC,-,TRBV7-9,TRBJ2-1,few
CASSRNRGEAKNIQYF,TGTGCCAGCAGCCGTAACAGGGGTGAAGCCAAAAACATTCAGTACTTC,TRBD1,TRBV27,TRBJ2-4,-
CASSSLPMGESGEQFF,TGTGCCAGCAGTTCCCTCCCGATGGGAGAAAGCGGTGAGCAGTTCTTC,-,TRBV25-1,TRBJ2-1,-